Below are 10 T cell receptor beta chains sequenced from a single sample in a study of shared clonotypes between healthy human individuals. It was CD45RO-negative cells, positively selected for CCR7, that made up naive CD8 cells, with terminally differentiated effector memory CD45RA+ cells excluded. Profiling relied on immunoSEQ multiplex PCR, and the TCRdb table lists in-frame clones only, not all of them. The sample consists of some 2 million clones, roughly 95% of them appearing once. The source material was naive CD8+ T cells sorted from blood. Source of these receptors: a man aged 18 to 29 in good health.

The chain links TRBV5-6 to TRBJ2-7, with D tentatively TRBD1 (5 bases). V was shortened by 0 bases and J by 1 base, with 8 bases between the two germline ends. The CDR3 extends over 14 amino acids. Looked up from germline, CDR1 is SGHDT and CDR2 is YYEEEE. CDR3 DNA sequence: TGTGCCAGCAGCTTGGAGGGGTGGTCCTACGAGCAGTACTTC. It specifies CASSLEGWSYEQYF.

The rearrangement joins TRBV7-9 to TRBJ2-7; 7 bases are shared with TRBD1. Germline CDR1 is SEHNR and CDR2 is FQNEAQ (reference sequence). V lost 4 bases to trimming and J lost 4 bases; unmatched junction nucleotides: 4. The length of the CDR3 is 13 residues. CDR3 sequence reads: CASSSPGQYEQYF. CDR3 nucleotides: TGTGCCAGCAGCTCCCCGGGACAGTACGAGCAGTACTTC.

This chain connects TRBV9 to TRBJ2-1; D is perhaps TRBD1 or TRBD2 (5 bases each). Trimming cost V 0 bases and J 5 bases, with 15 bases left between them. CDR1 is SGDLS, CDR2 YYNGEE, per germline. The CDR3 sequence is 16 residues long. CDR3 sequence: CASSVEGEGRDNEQFF. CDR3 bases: TGTGCCAGCAGCGTAGAAGGGGAAGGGAGAGACAATGAGCAGTTCTTC.

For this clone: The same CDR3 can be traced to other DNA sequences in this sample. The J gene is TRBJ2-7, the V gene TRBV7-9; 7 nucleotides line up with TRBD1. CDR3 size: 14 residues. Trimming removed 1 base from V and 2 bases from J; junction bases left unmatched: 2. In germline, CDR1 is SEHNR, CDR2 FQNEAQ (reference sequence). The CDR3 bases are TGTGCCAGCAGCTTAGTAGGGACAGCCTACGAGCAGTACTTC. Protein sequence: CASSLVGTAYEQYF.

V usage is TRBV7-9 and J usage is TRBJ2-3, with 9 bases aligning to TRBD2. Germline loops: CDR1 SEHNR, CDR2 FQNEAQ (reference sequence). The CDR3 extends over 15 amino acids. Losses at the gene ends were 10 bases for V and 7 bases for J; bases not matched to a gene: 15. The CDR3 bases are TGTGCCACCGCAAGGCGGGGGGGAGGAATAAATACGCAGTATTTT. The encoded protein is CATARRGGGINTQYF. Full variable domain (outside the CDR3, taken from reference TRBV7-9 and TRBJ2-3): DTGVSQNPRHKITKRGQNVTFRCDPISEHNRLYWYRQTLGQGPEFLTYFQNEAQLEKSRLLSDRFSAERPKGSFSTLEIQRTEQGDSAMYLCATARRGGGINTQYFGPGTRLTVL.

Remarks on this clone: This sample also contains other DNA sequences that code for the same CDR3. CDR3 coding DNA: TGTGCCAGTAGTTATGACTACGAGCAGTACTTC. Protein: CASSYDYEQYF. This chain connects TRBV19 to TRBJ2-7; no firm D call. This CDR3 is built from 11 residues. Germline V gives CDR1 LNHDA, CDR2 SQIVND (reference sequence). The V gene lost 5 bases and the J gene lost 3 bases, with 5 bases spanning the gap.

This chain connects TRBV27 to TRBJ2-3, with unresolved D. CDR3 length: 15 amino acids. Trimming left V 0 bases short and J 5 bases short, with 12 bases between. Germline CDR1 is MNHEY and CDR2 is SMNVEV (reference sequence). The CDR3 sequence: CASSLSETLQDTQYF. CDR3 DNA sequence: TGTGCCAGCAGTTTATCCGAAACTCTCCAAGATACGCAGTATTTT.

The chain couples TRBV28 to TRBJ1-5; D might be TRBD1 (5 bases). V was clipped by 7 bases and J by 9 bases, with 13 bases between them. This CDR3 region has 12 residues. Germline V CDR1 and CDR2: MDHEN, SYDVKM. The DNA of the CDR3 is TGTGCCAGCACTCCTCAGGGATGGCCCCAGCATTTT. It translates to CASTPQGWPQHF.

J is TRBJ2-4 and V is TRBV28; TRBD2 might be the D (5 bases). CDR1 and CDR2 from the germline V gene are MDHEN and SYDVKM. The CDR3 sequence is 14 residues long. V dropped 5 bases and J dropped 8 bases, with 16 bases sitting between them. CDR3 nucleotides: TGTGCCAGCAGTCCCCGACTAAGTGGAGACATTCAGTACTTC. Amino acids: CASSPRLSGDIQYF.

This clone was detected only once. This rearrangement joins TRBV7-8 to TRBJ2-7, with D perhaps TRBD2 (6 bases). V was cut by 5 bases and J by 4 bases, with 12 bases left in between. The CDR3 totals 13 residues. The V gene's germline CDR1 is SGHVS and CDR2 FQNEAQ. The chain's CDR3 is CASSKQEGYEQYF. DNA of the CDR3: TGTGCCAGCAGCAAACAGGAGGGATACGAGCAGTACTTC.